What follows is one T cell receptor beta chain and its context. Its antigen remains unidentified. This entry comes from a study of OX40 agonist ivuxolimab in advanced cancers. Study outcomes and limitations: Average numbers of expanded clones were greater in CD8+ T cells than in CD4+.

Generated by immunoSEQ multiplex PCR, the TCRdb table keeps only in-frame clones and is missing some. The sample includes under 95,000 clones, roughly 82% seen only once; the top ten take around 7%. The CDR3 is 13 residues long. V gave up 7 bases and J gave up 1 base, with 10 bases separating them. Germline V CDR1 and CDR2: SNHLY, FYNNEI. Source: CD4+ or CD8+ T cells sorted from blood, taken in a trial of the OX40 agonist ivuxolimab. V usage is TRBV2 and J usage is TRBJ1-1; D gene unclear. The receptor comes from an adult with an advanced solid tumor such as melanoma, head and neck, liver or kidney cancer. The CDR3 here is CASTREGNTEAFF. CDR3 nucleotide sequence: TGTGCCAGCACGAGGGAAGGGAACACTGAAGCTTTCTTT.